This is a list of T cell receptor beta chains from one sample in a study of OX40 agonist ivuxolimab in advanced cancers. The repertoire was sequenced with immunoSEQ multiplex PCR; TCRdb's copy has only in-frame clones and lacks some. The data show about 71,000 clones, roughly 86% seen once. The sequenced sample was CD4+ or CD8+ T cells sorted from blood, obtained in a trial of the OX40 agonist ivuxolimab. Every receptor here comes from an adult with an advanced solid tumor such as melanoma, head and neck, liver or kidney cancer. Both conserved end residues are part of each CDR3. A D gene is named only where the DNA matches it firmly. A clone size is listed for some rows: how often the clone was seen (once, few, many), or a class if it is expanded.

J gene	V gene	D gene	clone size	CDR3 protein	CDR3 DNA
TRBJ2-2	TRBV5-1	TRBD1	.	CASAGQGNSGPGELFF	TGCGCCAGCGCGGGACAGGGGAATTCGGGTCCCGGGGAGCTGTTTTTT
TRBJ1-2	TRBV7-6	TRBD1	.	CASSLSPQGAGGGYTF	TGTGCCAGCAGCCTAAGCCCCCAGGGGGCGGGTGGCGGCTACACCTTC
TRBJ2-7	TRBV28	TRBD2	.	CASSPSGTTYEQYF	TGTGCCAGCAGCCCTAGCGGGACCACCTACGAGCAGTACTTC
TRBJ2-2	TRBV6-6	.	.	CASSPDRNTGELFF	TGTGCCAGCAGCCCCGACAGAAACACCGGGGAGCTGTTTTTT
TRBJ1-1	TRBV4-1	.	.	CASSQGFENTEAFF	TGCGCCAGCAGCCAAGGATTTGAGAACACTGAAGCTTTCTTT
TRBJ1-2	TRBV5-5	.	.	CASSFRVAGYTF	TGTGCCAGCAGCTTCAGGGTGGCAGGCTACACCTTC
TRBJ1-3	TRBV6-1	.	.	CASNGRQGAGNTIYF	TGTGCCAGCAATGGCCGGCAGGGCGCTGGAAACACCATATATTTT
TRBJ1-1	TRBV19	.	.	CASRQWGTLNTEAFF	TGTGCCAGTCGCCAGTGGGGGACACTGAACACTGAAGCTTTCTTT
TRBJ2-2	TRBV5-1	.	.	CASTPPQGTNTGELFF	TGCGCCAGCACCCCCCCCCAGGGGACGAACACCGGGGAGCTGTTTTTT
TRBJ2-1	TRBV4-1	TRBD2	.	CASSRDLAGARSYNEQFF	TGCGCCAGCAGCCGGGATCTTGCGGGAGCGCGATCCTACAATGAGCAGTTCTTC
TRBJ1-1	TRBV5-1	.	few	CASSVTGLNTEAFF	TGCGCCAGCAGCGTGACAGGTCTGAACACTGAAGCTTTCTTT
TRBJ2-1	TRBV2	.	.	CASRGGRSYNEQFF	TGTGCCAGTAGGGGGGGCAGGTCCTACAATGAGCAGTTCTTC
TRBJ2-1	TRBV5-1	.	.	CASRLTRVSSYNEQFF	TGCGCCAGCCGACTAACACGGGTTAGCTCCTACAATGAGCAGTTCTTC
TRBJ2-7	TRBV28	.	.	CAVQQDYEQYF	TGTGCCGTGCAACAGGATTACGAGCAGTACTTC
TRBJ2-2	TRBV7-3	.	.	CASSPRGTNTGELFF	TGTGCCAGCAGCCCACGAGGGACCAACACCGGGGAGCTGTTTTTT
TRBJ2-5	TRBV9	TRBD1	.	CASSLTSGTVQETQYF	TGTGCCAGCAGCTTAACCTCCGGGACAGTCCAAGAGACCCAGTACTTC
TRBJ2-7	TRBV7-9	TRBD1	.	CASSMGQGSYEQYF	TGTGCCAGCAGTATGGGACAGGGATCTTACGAGCAGTACTTC
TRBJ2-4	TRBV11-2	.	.	CASSFQIAKNIQYF	TGTGCCAGCAGCTTCCAAATAGCCAAAAACATTCAGTACTTC
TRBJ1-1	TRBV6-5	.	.	CASNHLQGRSEAFF	TGTGCCAGCAACCATCTACAGGGTCGGTCTGAAGCTTTCTTT
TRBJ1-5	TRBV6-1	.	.	CASSEKEQPQHF	TGTGCCAGCAGTGAAAAAGAACAGCCCCAGCATTTT
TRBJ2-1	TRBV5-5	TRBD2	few	CASSLRVSGTKQFF	TGTGCCAGCAGCTTGAGAGTTAGCGGGACCAAGCAGTTCTTC
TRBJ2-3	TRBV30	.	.	CAWSVGTRNTQYF	TGTGCCTGGAGCGTCGGGACCCGAAATACGCAGTATTTT
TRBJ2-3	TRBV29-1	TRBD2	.	CSVRRGGSLTDTQYF	TGCAGCGTCCGGCGCGGGGGGTCACTCACAGATACGCAGTATTTT